This TCR beta chain stems from a study of human T cells and chemical hapten exposure. The library tagged individual cDNA molecules with unique molecular identifiers. MiXCR, applied by TCRdb to the RACE reads, yields one record per CDR3 protein. The table has about 250,000 distinct CDR3 sequences, around 7% seen once; the top ten hold 1.2%. Described time point: pre-sensitization, week 0. Treatment given: therapeutic diphenylcyclopropenone sensitization with weekly scalp DPC. Germline V lookup: CDR1 MGHRA, CDR2 YSYEKL. The ends lost 6 bases at V and 0 bases at J; junction bases unmatched: 11. The CDR3 contains 17 residues. This clonotype was counted between two and nine times.

The starting material was whole blood, obtained in connection with sensitization to the hapten diphenylcyclopropenone (DPC). The TCR comes from a man younger than 30 with alopecia areata. Some clones in this sample may be carry-over from other donors' samples. This chain uses TRBV4-1 with TRBJ1-5; the match to TRBD1 covers 7 bases. The DNA for the CDR3 is TGCGCCAGCAGTAAGGGGACAGCAATCAATAGCAATCAGCCCCAGCATTTT. It yields the protein CASSKGTAINSNQPQHF.